The rows below give T cell receptor beta chains drawn from one sample of a study of blood T cells in healthy people across ages. TCRdb reanalysed the 5' RACE reads using MiXCR and keeps one entry per CDR3 protein. The table lists around 800,000 distinct CDR3 sequences, approximately 67% of them singletons. Sequenced material: blood. These receptors came from a man between 25 and 39 years old in good health. CDR3s include the opening cysteine and the closing phenylalanine or tryptophan. D genes are given only for firm matches. The listing skips clone size in some rows; elsewhere it reads once, few, many or a size class.

J: TRBJ2-7; D: TRBD1; V: TRBV29-1; size: once; CDR3: CSVVPGQGSEQYF; DNA: TGCAGCGTTGTCCCCGGACAGGGGTCCGAGCAGTACTTC
J: TRBJ1-1; D: .; V: TRBV5-1; size: .; CDR3: CASSFANPTDQAFF; DNA: TGCGCCAGCAGCTTCGCCAATCCGACTGATCAAGCTTTCTTT
J: TRBJ2-5; D: .; V: TRBV27; size: .; CDR3: CASRLSPGEQYF; DNA: TGTGCCAGCAGGCTGAGCCCGGGGGAGCAGTACTTC
J: TRBJ2-3; D: .; V: TRBV27; size: .; CDR3: CASSLYLTDTQYF; DNA: TGTGCCAGCAGTTTATACCTCACAGATACGCAGTATTTT
J: TRBJ2-2; D: .; V: TRBV6-2/TRBV6-3; size: .; CDR3: CASSYGTLGTGELFF; DNA: TGTGCCAGCAGTTACGGGACCTTAGGGACCGGGGAGCTGTTTTTT
J: TRBJ2-1; D: .; V: TRBV29-1; size: many; CDR3: CSVGFSSSGKNEQFF; DNA: TGCAGCGTGGGGTTTAGCTCCTCGGGAAAGAATGAGCAGTTCTTC
J: TRBJ2-6; D: .; V: TRBV13; size: .; CDR3: CASSPPGASGANVLTF; DNA: TGTGCCAGCAGCCCGCCGGGGGCATCTGGGGCCAACGTCCTGACTTTC
J: TRBJ2-5; D: TRBD2; V: TRBV7-2; size: .; CDR3: CANTRTSGGWETQYF; DNA: TGTGCCAACACCCGGACTAGCGGGGGGTGGGAGACCCAGTACTTC
J: TRBJ2-3; D: .; V: TRBV11-1; size: few; CDR3: CASSWETRDTQYF; DNA: TGTGCCAGCAGCTGGGAGACTCGAGATACGCAGTATTTT
J: TRBJ1-4; D: .; V: TRBV7-2; size: many; CDR3: CASSFQGSNEKLFF; DNA: TGTGCCAGCAGCTTCCAGGGGTCTAATGAAAAACTGTTTTTT
J: TRBJ2-5; D: .; V: TRBV20-1; size: .; CDR3: CSVSPMETQYF; DNA: TGCAGTGTTAGTCCTATGGAGACCCAGTACTTC
J: TRBJ2-1; D: TRBD2; V: TRBV7-9; size: few; CDR3: CASSALAGGFRNEQFF; DNA: TGTGCCAGCAGCGCTCTAGCGGGGGGGTTTAGGAATGAGCAGTTCTTC